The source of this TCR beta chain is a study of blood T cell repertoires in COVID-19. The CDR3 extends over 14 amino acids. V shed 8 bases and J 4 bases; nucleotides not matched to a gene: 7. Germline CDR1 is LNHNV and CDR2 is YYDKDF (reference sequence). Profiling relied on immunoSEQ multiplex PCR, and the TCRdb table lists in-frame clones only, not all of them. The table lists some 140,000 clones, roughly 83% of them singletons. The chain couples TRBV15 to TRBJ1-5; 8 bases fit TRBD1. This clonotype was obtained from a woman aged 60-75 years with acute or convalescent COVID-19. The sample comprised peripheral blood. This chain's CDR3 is CATRPRTGNQPQHF. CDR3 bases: TGTGCCACCCGCCCCCGGACAGGGAATCAGCCCCAGCATTTT.